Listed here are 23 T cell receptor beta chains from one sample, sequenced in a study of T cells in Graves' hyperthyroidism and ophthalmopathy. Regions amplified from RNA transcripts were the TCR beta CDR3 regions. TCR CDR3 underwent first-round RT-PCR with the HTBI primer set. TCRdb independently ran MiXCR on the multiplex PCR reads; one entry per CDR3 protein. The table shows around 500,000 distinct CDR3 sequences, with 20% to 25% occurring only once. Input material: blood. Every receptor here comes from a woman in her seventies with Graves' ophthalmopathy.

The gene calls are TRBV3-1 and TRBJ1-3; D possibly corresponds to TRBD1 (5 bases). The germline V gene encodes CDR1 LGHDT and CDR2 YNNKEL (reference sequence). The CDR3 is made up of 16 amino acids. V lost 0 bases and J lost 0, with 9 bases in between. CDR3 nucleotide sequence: TGTGCCAGCAGCCAAGATCTGGGGGTCTCTGGAAACACCATATATTTT. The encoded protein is CASSQDLGVSGNTIYF.

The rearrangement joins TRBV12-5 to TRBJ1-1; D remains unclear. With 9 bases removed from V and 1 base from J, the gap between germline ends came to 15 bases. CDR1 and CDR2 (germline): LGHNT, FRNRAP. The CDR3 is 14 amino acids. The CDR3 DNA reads TGTGCTAGCGGAGCAGGCTATAGGAACACTGAAGCTTTCTTT. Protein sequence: CASGAGYRNTEAFF.

CDR3 DNA: TGTGCCAGCAGTTATCGTTCGGGGGATAAGCAGTTCTTC. This gives the protein CASSYRSGDKQFF. The J gene is TRBJ2-1, the V gene TRBV6-2 or TRBV6-3; D is perhaps TRBD2 (6 bases). V was shortened by 3 bases and J by 11 bases, with 14 bases between the two germline ends. The CDR3 sequence is 13 residues long. Looked up from germline, CDR1 is MNHEY and CDR2 is SVGEGT.

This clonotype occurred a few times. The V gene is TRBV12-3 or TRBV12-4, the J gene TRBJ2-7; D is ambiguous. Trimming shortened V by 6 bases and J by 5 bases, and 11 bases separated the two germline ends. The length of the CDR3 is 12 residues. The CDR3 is CASSRRGNEQYF. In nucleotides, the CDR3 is TGTGCCAGCAGCCGCCGTGGGAACGAGCAGTACTTC.

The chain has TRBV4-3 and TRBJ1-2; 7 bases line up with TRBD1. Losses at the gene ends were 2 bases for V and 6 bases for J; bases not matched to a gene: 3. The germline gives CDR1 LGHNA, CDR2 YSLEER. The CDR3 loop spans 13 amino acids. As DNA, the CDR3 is TGCGCCAGCAGCCAACAACAGGGGAATGGCTACACCTTC. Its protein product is CASSQQQGNGYTF.

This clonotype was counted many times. The CDR3 region has the DNA TGTGCCAGCAGTTCTAATCTAGCGGGAGGGCCTCACGAGCAGTACTTC. Protein product: CASSSNLAGGPHEQYF. V is TRBV12-3 or TRBV12-4 and J is TRBJ2-7; TRBD2 matches 12 bases. V was pared by 4 bases and J by 5 bases, with 9 bases of the junction left unmatched. This CDR3 comprises 16 residues.

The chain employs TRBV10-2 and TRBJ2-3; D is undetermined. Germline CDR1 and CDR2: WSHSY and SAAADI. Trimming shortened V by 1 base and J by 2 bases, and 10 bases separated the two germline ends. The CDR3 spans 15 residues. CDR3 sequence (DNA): TGCGCCAGCAGTGAGTTGGCTACCTACACAGATACGCAGTATTTT. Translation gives CASSELATYTDTQYF.

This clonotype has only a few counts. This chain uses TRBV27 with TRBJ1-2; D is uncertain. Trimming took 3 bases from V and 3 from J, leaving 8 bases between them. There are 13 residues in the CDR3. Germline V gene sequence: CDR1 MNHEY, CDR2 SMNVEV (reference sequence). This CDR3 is CASSFRWDYGYTF. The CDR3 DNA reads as TGTGCCAGCAGTTTTAGGTGGGACTATGGCTACACCTTC.

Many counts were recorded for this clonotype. The CDR3 here is CASSKSRVGYGYTF. The CDR3 DNA reads TGTGCCAGCAGTAAATCCAGGGTGGGCTATGGCTACACCTTC. This chain connects TRBV2 to TRBJ1-2, with D possibly TRBD1 on 5 matching bases. The CDR3 covers 14 residues. V lost 5 bases and J lost 4, with 14 bases in between. Per the germline V gene, CDR1 is SNHLY and CDR2 is FYNNEI.

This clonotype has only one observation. The CDR3 coding sequence is TGTGCCAGCAGCTTAACGGGGGAGCGCGGGCAGTACTTC. Translated: CASSLTGERGQYF. The chain employs TRBV5-8 and TRBJ2-7; TRBD2 might be the D (6 bases). The V gene's germline CDR1 is SGHTS and CDR2 YDEGEE. This CDR3 contains 13 residues. The V gene lost 2 bases and the J gene lost 9 bases, with 15 bases spanning the gap.

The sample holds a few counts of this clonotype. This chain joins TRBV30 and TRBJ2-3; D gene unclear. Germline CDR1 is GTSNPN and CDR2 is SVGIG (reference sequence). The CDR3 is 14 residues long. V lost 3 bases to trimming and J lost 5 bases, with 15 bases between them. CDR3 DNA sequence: TGTGCCTGGAGACCGCCCGAGAGGAAAGATACGCAGTATTTT. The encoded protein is CAWRPPERKDTQYF.

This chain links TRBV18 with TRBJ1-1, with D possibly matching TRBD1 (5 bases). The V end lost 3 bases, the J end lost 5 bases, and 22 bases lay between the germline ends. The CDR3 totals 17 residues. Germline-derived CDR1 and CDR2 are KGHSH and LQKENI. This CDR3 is CASSPTLSTGLGTEAFF. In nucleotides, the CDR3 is TGTGCCAGCTCACCGACGTTATCGACGGGACTAGGGACTGAAGCTTTCTTT.

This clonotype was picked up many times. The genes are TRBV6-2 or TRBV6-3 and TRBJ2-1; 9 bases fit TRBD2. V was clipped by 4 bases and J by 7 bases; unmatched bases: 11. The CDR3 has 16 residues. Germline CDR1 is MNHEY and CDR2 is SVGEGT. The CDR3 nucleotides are TGTGCCAGCAGTTGGACTAGCGTCGGGGTTGGAAATGAGCAGTTCTTC. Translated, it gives CASSWTSVGVGNEQFF.

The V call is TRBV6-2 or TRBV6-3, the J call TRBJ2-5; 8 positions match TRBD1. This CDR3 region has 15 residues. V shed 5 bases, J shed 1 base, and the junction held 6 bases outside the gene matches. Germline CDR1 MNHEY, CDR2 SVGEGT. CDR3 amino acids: CASSRYGTGQETQYF. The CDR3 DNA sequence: TGTGCCAGCAGTCGCTACGGGACAGGCCAAGAGACCCAGTACTTC.

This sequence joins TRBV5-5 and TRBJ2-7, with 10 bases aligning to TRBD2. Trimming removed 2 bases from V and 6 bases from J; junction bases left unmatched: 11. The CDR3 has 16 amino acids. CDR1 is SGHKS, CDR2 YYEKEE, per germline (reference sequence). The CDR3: CASSLGLAGLATEQYF. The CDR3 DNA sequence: TGTGCCAGCAGCTTAGGTCTCGCGGGACTAGCGACCGAGCAGTACTTC.

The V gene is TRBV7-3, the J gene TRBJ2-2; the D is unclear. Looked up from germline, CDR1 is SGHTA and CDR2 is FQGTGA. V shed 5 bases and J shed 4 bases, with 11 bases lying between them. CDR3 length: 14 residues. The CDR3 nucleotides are TGTGCCAGCAGCCTACGAGTAAGCACCGGGGAGCTGTTTTTT. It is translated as CASSLRVSTGELFF.

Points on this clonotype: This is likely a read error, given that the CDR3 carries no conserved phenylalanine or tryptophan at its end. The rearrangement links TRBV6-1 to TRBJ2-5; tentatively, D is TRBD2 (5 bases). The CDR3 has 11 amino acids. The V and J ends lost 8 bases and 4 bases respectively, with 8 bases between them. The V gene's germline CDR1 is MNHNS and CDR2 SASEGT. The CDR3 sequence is CASSLGETQYS. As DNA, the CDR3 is TGTGCCAGCTCACTAGGAGAGACCCAGTACTCC.

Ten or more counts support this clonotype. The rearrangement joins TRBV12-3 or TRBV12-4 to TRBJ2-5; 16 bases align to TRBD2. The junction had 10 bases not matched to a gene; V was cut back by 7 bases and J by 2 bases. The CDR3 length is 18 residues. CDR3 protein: CASNLGLAGGPWQETQYF. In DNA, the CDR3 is TGTGCCAGCAATCTGGGACTAGCGGGAGGGCCATGGCAAGAGACCCAGTACTTC.

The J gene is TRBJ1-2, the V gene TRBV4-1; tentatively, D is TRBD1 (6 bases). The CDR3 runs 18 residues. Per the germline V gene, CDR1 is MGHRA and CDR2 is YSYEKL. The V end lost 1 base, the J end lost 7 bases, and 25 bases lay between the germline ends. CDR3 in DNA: TGCGCCAGCAGCCAAGCAGGGACATTGGTAGGGCCTGGTATTGGCTACACCTTC. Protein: CASSQAGTLVGPGIGYTF.

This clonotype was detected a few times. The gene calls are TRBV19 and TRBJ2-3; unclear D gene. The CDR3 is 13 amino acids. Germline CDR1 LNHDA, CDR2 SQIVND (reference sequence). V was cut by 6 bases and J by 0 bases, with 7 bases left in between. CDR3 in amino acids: CASSHASTDTQYF. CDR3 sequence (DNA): TGTGCCAGTAGCCACGCTAGCACAGATACGCAGTATTTT.

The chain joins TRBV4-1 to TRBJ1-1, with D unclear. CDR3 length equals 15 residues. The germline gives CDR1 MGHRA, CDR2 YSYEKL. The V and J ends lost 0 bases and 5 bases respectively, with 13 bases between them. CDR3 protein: CASSQDRNWETEAFF. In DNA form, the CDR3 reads TGCGCCAGCAGCCAAGATCGAAACTGGGAGACTGAAGCTTTCTTT.

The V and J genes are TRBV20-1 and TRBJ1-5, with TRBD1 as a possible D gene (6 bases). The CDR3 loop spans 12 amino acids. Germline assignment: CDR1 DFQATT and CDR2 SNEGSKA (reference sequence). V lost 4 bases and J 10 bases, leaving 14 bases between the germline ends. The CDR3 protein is CSATTGFPPQHF. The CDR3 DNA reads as TGCAGTGCTACAACAGGGTTCCCACCCCAGCATTTT.

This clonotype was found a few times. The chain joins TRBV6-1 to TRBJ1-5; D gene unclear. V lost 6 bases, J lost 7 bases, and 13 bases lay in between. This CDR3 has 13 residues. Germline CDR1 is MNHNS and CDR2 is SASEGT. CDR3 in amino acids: CASRIGLKQPQHF. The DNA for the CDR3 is TGTGCCAGCAGAATAGGCCTCAAGCAGCCCCAGCATTTT.